Presented here are 28 T cell receptor beta chains from one specimen sequenced in a study of T cell responses to AZD1222 COVID-19 vaccine. Produced via immunoSEQ multiplex PCR; TCRdb's table is partial and in-frame only. The sample carries around 140,000 clones, 90% to 95% recorded once. The sample was peripheral blood, taken on day 0 of AZD1222 vaccination. These receptors all stem from an adult in good health.

The rearrangement joins TRBV6-5 to TRBJ2-3; 10 bases are shared with TRBD1. The J segment lost 6 bases and the V segment lost 6 bases, leaving 6 bases of the junction unmatched. Per the germline V gene, CDR1 is MNHEY and CDR2 is SVGAGI. This CDR3 spans 14 amino acids. This CDR3 is CASRLTGGADTQYF. Here the CDR3 DNA reads TGTGCCAGCAGATTGACAGGGGGCGCCGATACGCAGTATTTT.

J is TRBJ1-2 and V is TRBV15, with D hard to call. The length of the CDR3 is 13 residues. Germline CDR1 LNHNV, CDR2 YYDKDF (reference sequence). The ends were cut back, 3 bases at V and 13 bases at J, with 18 bases in the middle. CDR3 sequence (DNA): TGTGCCACCAGCAGTGGAAGGGCCCCCTCGTCCACCTTC. It translates to CATSSGRAPSSTF.

V usage is TRBV27 and J usage is TRBJ1-6, with D possibly TRBD1 on 5 matching bases. V was cut by 3 bases and J by 9 bases, with 21 bases left in between. Germline V gene data show CDR1 as MNHEY and CDR2 as SMNVEV (reference sequence). This CDR3 has 17 residues. The CDR3 sequence is CASSFDLGGDARSPLHF. The CDR3 DNA reads as TGTGCCAGCAGTTTCGATCTCGGGGGTGACGCGCGTTCACCCCTCCACTTT.

This chain uses TRBV7-3 with TRBJ1-1; no reliable D call. The CDR3 spans 14 residues. Per the germline V gene, CDR1 is SGHTA and CDR2 is FQGTGA. Trimming pared 2 bases from V and 1 base from J, leaving 8 bases between. CDR3: CASSLGPANTEAFF. For the CDR3, the DNA is TGTGCCAGCAGCTTAGGGCCTGCGAACACTGAAGCTTTCTTT.

This chain joins TRBV5-4 and TRBJ2-3; 7 bases fit TRBD2. Per the germline V gene, CDR1 is SGHNT and CDR2 is YYREEE (reference sequence). V shed 4 bases and J 2 bases; nucleotides not matched to a gene: 10. The CDR3 has 16 residues. The CDR3 sequence is CASSPGRGLLTDTQYF. In nucleotides, the CDR3 is TGTGCCAGCAGCCCCGGGCGGGGACTACTCACAGATACGCAGTATTTT.

V is TRBV11-2 and J is TRBJ1-2; 7 nucleotides align to TRBD1. CDR1 is SGHAT and CDR2 is FQNNGV in the germline V gene. The CDR3 is 15 amino acids. After removal of 1 base from V and 10 bases from J, the junction contained 12 bases not matched to a gene. The CDR3 protein is CASSLADRVVNSYTF. CDR3 nucleotides: TGTGCCAGCAGCTTAGCCGACAGGGTCGTGAACTCCTACACCTTC.

The rearrangement uses TRBV2 and TRBJ1-5, with 8 bases fitting TRBD1. The V gene's germline CDR1 is SNHLY and CDR2 FYNNEI. V lost 6 bases to trimming and J lost 5 bases; unmatched junction nucleotides: 12. CDR3 length: 16 amino acids. CDR3 sequence: CASRRKGQGGDQPQHF. The CDR3 DNA reads TGTGCCAGCAGACGAAAAGGACAGGGCGGGGATCAGCCCCAGCATTTT.

This chain links TRBV9 with TRBJ1-2, with a weak D call TRBD1 (6 bases). CDR3 length equals 11 residues. Deletions cut 6 bases from V and 7 bases from J, with 10 bases between. From germline, CDR1 is SGDLS and CDR2 YYNGEE. The CDR3 DNA is TGTGCCAGCACGGGGGCGGGTGGCTACACCTTC. Translation: CASTGAGGYTF. Combining the CDR3 with reference TRBV9 and TRBJ1-2 gives the whole variable domain DSGVTQTPKHLITATGQRVTLRCSPRSGDLSVYWYQQSLDQGLQFLIQYYNGEERAKGNILERFSAQQFPDLHSELNLSSLELGDSALYFCASTGAGGYTFGSGTRLTVV.

The chain has TRBV27 and TRBJ1-5, with a tentative D call TRBD1 (6 bases). Per the germline V gene, CDR1 is MNHEY and CDR2 is SMNVEV (reference sequence). This CDR3 comprises 15 residues. The V and J ends lost 8 bases and 3 bases respectively, with 17 bases between them. In nucleotides, the CDR3 is TGTGCCAGCCGGACAGCCCGGGAGATCAATCAGCCCCAGCATTTT. This codes for CASRTAREINQPQHF.

The sample holds one count of this clone. J is TRBJ2-7 and V is TRBV3-1 (or the pseudogene TRBV3-2); TRBD1 agrees at 7 bases. The CDR3 consists of 15 residues. V trimming: 4 bases; J trimming: 6 bases; junction bases outside the gene matches: 12. The germline V gene encodes CDR1 LGHDT and CDR2 YNNKEL (reference sequence). DNA for the CDR3: TGTGCCAGCAGCCCTACGACAGGGTGGTTGGCCGAGCAGTACTTC. Its translation: CASSPTTGWLAEQYF.

J is TRBJ1-4 and V is TRBV10-3; tentative D call: TRBD1 (5 bases). The length of the CDR3 is 19 residues. Germline V lookup: CDR1 ENHRY, CDR2 SYGVKD. Trimming pared 6 bases from V and 0 bases from J, leaving 23 bases between. CDR3 protein: CAISQGRKLSQATNEKLFF. Written as DNA, the CDR3 is TGTGCCATCAGCCAGGGTCGGAAACTCTCCCAAGCAACTAATGAAAAACTGTTTTTT.

The chain employs TRBV19 and TRBJ1-1, with D perhaps matching TRBD1 (5 bases). Germline CDR1 is LNHDA and CDR2 is SQIVND (reference sequence). The CDR3 contains 16 residues. V shed 6 bases and J shed 1 base, with 18 bases lying between them. CDR3 in amino acids: CASRTTIRTSNTEAFF. DNA of the CDR3: TGTGCCAGTAGGACAACGATAAGGACATCGAACACTGAAGCTTTCTTT.

The genes are TRBV30 and TRBJ1-4; D is uncertain. Germline V CDR1 and CDR2: GTSNPN, SVGIG (reference sequence). The CDR3 runs 13 residues. The V gene lost 5 bases and the J gene lost 5 bases, with 12 bases spanning the gap. This chain's CDR3 is CAWEWAENEKLFF. CDR3 nucleotide sequence: TGTGCCTGGGAGTGGGCGGAAAATGAAAAACTGTTTTTT.

Concerning this clone: One junction end disagrees with the germline gene, perhaps due to a read error. This chain joins TRBV7-7 and TRBJ2-7, with 10 bases identical to TRBD2. This CDR3 comprises 22 residues. In germline, CDR1 is SSHAT, CDR2 FNYEAQ (reference sequence). The CDR3 loop is CASSYRGLAFGPLAPSSYEQYF. Written as DNA, the CDR3 is TGTGCTAGCAGCTACAGGGGACTAGCGTTTGGACCGTTAGCTCCTAGTTCCTACGAGCAGTACTTC. Looking up the rest from reference TRBV7-7 and TRBJ2-7 gives the full variable domain: GAGVSQSPRYKVTKRGQDVTLRCDPISSHATLYWYQQALGQGPEFLTYFNYEAQPDKSGLPSDRFSAERPEGSISTLTIQRTEQRDSAMYRCASSYRGLAFGPLAPSSYEQYFGPGTRLTVT.

The chain couples TRBV6-5 to TRBJ1-3; weak D call: TRBD1 (5 bases). This CDR3 comprises 13 residues. The germline gives CDR1 MNHEY, CDR2 SVGAGI. CDR3 region: CSVGAPSGNTIYF. The CDR3 coding sequence is TGTTCAGTTGGGGCCCCCTCTGGAAACACCATATATTTT.

The CDR3 reads CASSSGDDSSYEAFF. The CDR3 DNA is TGTGCCAGCAGTTCCGGAGACGACAGTAGCTATGAAGCTTTCTTT. This rearrangement joins TRBV6-5 to TRBJ1-1; D is perhaps TRBD1 (5 bases). The germline CDR1 and CDR2 sequences are MNHEY and SVGAGI. V lost 4 bases and J lost 7, with 19 bases in between. CDR3 length equals 15 residues.

This chain connects TRBV7-9 to TRBJ1-2, with TRBD1 identical over 9 bases. The length of the CDR3 is 15 residues. Per germline, CDR1 SEHNR and CDR2 FQNEAQ (reference sequence). The CDR3 loop reads CAVRGTGPHPYGYTF. The CDR3 bases are TGTGCAGTAAGGGGGACAGGGCCTCACCCCTATGGCTACACCTTC.

The chain links TRBV25-1 to TRBJ1-6; D gene uncertain. Trimming removed 6 bases at V and 7 bases at J, with 4 bases between. The germline V gene encodes CDR1 MGHDK and CDR2 SYGVNS. There are 11 residues in the CDR3. As DNA, the CDR3 is TGTGCCAGCAGCGGAAATTCACCCCTCCACTTT. Translated, it gives CASSGNSPLHF. Complete variable domain (other parts from reference TRBV25-1 and TRBJ1-6): EADIYQTPRYLVIGTGKKITLECSQTMGHDKMYWYQQDPGMELHLIHYSYGVNSTEKGDLSSESTVSRIRTEHFPLTLESARPSHTSQYLCASSGNSPLHFGNGTRLTVT.

The V gene is TRBV20-1, the J gene TRBJ1-2; no definite D call. The germline gives CDR1 DFQATT, CDR2 SNEGSKA (reference sequence). The V end was cut by 3 bases, the J end by 6 bases, with 11 bases between. The CDR3 runs to 12 residues. CDR3 protein: CSASPWRNGYTF. In DNA, the CDR3 is TGCAGTGCTAGTCCTTGGAGAAATGGCTACACCTTC.

This chain joins TRBV10-3 and TRBJ1-6; no clear D gene. V dropped 9 bases and J dropped 0 bases, with 15 bases sitting between them. Germline CDR1 is ENHRY and CDR2 is SYGVKD. This CDR3 has 16 amino acids. The CDR3 DNA is TGTGCCATTGCCGAGAATGGCCCCTCCTATAATTCACCCCTCCACTTT. It is translated as CAIAENGPSYNSPLHF.

This chain links TRBV30 with TRBJ2-3; tentatively, D is TRBD1 (6 bases). CDR3 length: 14 residues. V gave up 5 bases and J gave up 0 bases, with 12 bases separating them. The V gene's germline CDR1 is GTSNPN and CDR2 SVGIG (reference sequence). CDR3 loop: CAWDQGWSTDTQYF. CDR3 DNA: TGTGCCTGGGATCAGGGGTGGAGCACAGATACGCAGTATTTT.

This chain connects TRBV29-1 to TRBJ1-2; D is perhaps TRBD1 (6 bases). CDR1 and CDR2 (germline): SQVTM, ANQGSEA. Trimming took off 4 bases at V and 1 base at J, with 10 bases between the two ends. This CDR3 comprises 13 residues. The CDR3 protein is CSVGPRGNYGYTF. The CDR3 DNA reads TGCAGCGTTGGTCCCAGGGGTAACTATGGCTACACCTTC.

This chain uses TRBV7-6 with TRBJ1-4, with 7 nucleotides matching TRBD1. CDR3 length: 16 amino acids. Germline loops: CDR1 SGHVS, CDR2 FNYEAQ. After removal of 5 bases from V and 0 bases from J, the junction contained 6 bases not matched to a gene. The CDR3 DNA reads as TGTGCCAGCAGCCCTGGACAGGTTGCAACTAATGAAAAACTGTTTTTT. As protein: CASSPGQVATNEKLFF.

The J gene is TRBJ1-2, the V gene TRBV5-4, with D unclear. This CDR3 contains 16 residues. Trimming cost V 1 base and J 7 bases, with 20 bases left between them. CDR1 and CDR2 from the germline V gene are SGHNT and YYREEE (reference sequence). This chain's CDR3 is CASSLPWGKGGSGYTF. The CDR3 nucleotides read TGTGCCAGCAGCTTGCCTTGGGGAAAGGGTGGAAGTGGCTACACCTTC.

CDR3: CASSDSGPYGYTF. Written as DNA, the CDR3 is TGTGCCAGCAGTGACTCAGGGCCCTATGGCTACACCTTC. The V gene is TRBV6-4, the J gene TRBJ1-2; D unresolved. V was clipped by 0 bases and J by 4 bases, with 6 bases between them. This CDR3 spans 13 amino acids. Germline CDR1 is MRHNA and CDR2 is SNTAGT.

The chain has TRBV11-3 and TRBJ2-5, with D unresolved. The ends were cut back, 1 base at V and 2 bases at J, with 11 bases in the middle. The germline gives CDR1 SGHNT, CDR2 YENEEA. This CDR3 contains 15 residues. CDR3 region: CASSLGLGEQETQYF. CDR3 coding DNA: TGTGCCAGCAGCTTAGGTCTAGGAGAACAAGAGACCCAGTACTTC.

This clone was counted only a few times. The J gene is TRBJ1-4, the V gene TRBV5-4, with D unclear. Germline assignment: CDR1 SGHNT and CDR2 YYREEE (reference sequence). The V end was cut by 3 bases, the J end by 0 bases, with 12 bases between. CDR3 size: 16 residues. For the CDR3, the DNA is TGTGCCAGCAGCTCGACCCAGGACGCAACTAATGAAAAACTGTTTTTT. The encoded protein is CASSSTQDATNEKLFF.

This clone was counted a few times. The CDR3: CASSLGRVAAFF. In DNA, the CDR3 is TGTGCCAGCAGCTTGGGCAGGGTTGCAGCTTTCTTT. The rearrangement uses TRBV5-4 and TRBJ1-1, with a possible D match to TRBD1 (5 bases). Deletions cut 0 bases from V and 10 bases from J, with 10 bases between. Germline V gene data show CDR1 as SGHNT and CDR2 as YYREEE (reference sequence). The CDR3 extends over 12 amino acids.